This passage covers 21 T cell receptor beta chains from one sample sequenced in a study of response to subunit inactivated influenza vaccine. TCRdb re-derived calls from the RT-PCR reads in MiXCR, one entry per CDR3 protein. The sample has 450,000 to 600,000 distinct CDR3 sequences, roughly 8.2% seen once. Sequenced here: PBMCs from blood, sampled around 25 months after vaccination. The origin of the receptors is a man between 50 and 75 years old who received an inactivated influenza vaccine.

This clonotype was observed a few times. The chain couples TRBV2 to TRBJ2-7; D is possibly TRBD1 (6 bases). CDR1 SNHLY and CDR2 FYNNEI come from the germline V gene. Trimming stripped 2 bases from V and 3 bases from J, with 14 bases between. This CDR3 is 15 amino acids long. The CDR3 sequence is CASSEKGQGIYEQYF. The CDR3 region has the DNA TGTGCCAGCAGTGAAAAGGGCCAGGGGATCTACGAGCAGTACTTC.

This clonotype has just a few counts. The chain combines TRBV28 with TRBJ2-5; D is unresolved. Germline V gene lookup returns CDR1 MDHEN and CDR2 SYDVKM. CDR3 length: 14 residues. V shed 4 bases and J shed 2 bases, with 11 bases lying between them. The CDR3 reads CASSSDGEQETQYF. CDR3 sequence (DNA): TGTGCCAGCAGTTCGGACGGAGAGCAAGAGACCCAGTACTTC.

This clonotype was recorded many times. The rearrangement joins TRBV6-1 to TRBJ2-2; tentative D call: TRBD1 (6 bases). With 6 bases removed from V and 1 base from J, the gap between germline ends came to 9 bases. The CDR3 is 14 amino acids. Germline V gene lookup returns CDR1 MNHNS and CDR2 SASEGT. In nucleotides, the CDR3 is TGTGCCAGCAGGAGGGGACAGAACACCGGGGAGCTGTTTTTT. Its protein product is CASRRGQNTGELFF.

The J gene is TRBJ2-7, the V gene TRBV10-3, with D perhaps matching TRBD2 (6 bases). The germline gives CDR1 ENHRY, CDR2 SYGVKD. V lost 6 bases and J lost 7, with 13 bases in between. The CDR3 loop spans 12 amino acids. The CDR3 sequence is CAISGGTLEQYF. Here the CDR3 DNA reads TGTGCCATCAGCGGTGGGACTCTAGAGCAGTACTTC.

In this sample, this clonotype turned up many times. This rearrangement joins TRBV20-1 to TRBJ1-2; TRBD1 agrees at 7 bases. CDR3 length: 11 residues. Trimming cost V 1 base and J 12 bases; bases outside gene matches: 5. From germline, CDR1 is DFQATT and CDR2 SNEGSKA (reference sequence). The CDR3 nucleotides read TGCAGTGCTAGAGCAGGACAGGTCAACACCTTC. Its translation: CSARAGQVNTF.

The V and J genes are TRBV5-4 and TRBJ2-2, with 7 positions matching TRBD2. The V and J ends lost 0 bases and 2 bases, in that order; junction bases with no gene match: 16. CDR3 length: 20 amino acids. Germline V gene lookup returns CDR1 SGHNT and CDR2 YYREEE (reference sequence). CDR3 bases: TGTGCCAGCAGCTTGGTTCTGTTGGTGTCGCGCGGGAGTAACACCGGGGAGCTGTTTTTT. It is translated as CASSLVLLVSRGSNTGELFF.

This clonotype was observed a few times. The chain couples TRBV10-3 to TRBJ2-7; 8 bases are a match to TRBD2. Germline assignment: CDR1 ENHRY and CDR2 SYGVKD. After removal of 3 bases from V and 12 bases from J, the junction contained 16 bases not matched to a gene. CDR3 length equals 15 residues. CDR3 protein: CAISDSAGGNSVMYF. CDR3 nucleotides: TGTGCCATCAGTGACTCGGCGGGGGGAAACAGTGTCATGTACTTC.

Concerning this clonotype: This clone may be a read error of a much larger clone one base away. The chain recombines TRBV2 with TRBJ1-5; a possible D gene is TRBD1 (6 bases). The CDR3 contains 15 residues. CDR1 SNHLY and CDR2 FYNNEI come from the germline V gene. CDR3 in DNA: TGTGCCAGCAGTAAGGCCAGGGGTCACAATCATCCCCAGCATTTT. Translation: CASSKARGHNHPQHF.

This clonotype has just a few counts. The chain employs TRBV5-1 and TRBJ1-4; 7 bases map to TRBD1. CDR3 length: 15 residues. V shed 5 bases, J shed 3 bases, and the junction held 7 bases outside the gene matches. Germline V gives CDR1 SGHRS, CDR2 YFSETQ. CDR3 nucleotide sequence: TGCGCCAGCAGGAAGACAGGGATGGCTAATGAAAAACTGTTTTTT. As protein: CASRKTGMANEKLFF.

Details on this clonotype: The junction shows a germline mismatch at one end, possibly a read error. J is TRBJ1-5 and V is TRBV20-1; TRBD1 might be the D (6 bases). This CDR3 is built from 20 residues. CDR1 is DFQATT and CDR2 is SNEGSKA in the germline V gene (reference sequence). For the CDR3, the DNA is TGCTGTGCTAGAGCTTTAATGGGAGGGGGAGCTCGGATGAGCAATCAGCCCCAGCATTTT. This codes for CCARALMGGGARMSNQPQHF.

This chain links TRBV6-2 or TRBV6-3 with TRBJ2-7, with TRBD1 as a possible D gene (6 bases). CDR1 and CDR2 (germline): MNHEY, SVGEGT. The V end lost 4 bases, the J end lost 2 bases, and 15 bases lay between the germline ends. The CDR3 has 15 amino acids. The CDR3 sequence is CASSSTGTQPYEQYF. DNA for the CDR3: TGTGCCAGCAGTTCGACCGGGACACAACCCTACGAGCAGTACTTC.

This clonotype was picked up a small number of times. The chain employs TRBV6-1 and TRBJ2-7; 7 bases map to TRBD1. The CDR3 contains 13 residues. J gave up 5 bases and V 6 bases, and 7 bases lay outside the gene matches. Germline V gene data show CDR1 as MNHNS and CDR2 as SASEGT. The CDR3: CASRPTGNHEQYF. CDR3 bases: TGTGCCAGCAGACCGACAGGGAACCACGAGCAGTACTTC.

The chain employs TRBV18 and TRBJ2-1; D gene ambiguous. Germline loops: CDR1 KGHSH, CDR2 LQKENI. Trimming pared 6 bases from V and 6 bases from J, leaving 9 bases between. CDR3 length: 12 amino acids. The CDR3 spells CASSRTFNEQFF. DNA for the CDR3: TGTGCCAGCTCGCGGACCTTCAATGAGCAGTTCTTC. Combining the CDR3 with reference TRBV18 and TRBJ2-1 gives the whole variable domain NAGVMQNPRHLVRRRGQEARLRCSPMKGHSHVYWYRQLPEEGLKFMVYLQKENIIDESGMPKERFSAEFPKEGPSILRIQQVVRGDSAAYFCASSRTFNEQFFGPGTRLTVL.

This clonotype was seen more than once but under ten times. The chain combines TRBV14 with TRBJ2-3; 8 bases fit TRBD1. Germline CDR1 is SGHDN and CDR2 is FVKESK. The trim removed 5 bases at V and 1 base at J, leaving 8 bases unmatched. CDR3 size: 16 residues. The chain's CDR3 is CASSGRDRWGTDTQYF. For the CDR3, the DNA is TGTGCCAGCAGCGGACGGGACAGGTGGGGCACAGATACGCAGTATTTT.

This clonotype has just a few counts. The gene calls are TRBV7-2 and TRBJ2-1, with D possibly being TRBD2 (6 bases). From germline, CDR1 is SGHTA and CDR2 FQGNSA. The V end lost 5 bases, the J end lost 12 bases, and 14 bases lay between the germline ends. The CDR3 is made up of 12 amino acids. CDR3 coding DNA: TGTGCCAGCAGCATGGACTACCTTGGGCAGTTCTTC. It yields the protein CASSMDYLGQFF. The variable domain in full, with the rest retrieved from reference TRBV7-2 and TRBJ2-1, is GAGVSQSPSNKVTEKGKDVELRCDPISGHTALYWYRQSLGQGLEFLIYFQGNSAPDKSGLPSDRFSAERTGGSVSTLTIQRTQQEDSAVYLCASSMDYLGQFFGPGTRLTVL.

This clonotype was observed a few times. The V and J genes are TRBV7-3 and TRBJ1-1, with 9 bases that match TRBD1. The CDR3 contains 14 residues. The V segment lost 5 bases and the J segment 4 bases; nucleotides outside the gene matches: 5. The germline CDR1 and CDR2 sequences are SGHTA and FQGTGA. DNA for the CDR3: TGTGCCAGCAGCCTCACGGACAGGGGCACTGAAGCTTTCTTT. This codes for CASSLTDRGTEAFF.

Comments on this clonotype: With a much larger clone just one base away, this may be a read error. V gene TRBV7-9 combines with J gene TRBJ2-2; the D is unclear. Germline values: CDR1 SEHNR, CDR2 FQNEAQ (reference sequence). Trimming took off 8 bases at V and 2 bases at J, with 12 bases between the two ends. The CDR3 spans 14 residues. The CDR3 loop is CASPTRTNTGELFF. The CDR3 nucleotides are TGTGCCAGCCCCACTCGAACTAACACCGGGGAGCTGTTTTTT.

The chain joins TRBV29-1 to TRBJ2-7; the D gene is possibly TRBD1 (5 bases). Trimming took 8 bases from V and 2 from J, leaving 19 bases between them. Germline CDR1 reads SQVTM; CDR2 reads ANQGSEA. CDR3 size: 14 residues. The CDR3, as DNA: TGCAGCCCCCTTCAAAGTGACAGACCCTACGAGCAGTACTTC. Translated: CSPLQSDRPYEQYF.

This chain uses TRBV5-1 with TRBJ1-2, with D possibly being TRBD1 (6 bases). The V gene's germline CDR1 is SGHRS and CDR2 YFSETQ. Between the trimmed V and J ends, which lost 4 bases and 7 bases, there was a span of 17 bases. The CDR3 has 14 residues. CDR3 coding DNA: TGCGCCAGCAGCCCACCCAGGTCGGGGGCTGGCTACACCTTC. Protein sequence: CASSPPRSGAGYTF.

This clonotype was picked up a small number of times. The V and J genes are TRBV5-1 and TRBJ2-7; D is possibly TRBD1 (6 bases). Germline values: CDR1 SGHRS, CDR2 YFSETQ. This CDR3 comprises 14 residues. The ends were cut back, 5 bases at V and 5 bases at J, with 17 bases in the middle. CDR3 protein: CASSPDRGGHEQYF. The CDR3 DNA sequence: TGCGCCAGCAGTCCGGACAGAGGGGGACACGAGCAGTACTTC. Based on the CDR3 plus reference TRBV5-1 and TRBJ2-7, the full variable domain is KAGVTQTPRYLIKTRGQQVTLSCSPISGHRSVSWYQQTPGQGLQFLFEYFSETQRNKGNFPGRFSGRQFSNSRSEMNVSTLELGDSALYLCASSPDRGGHEQYFGPGTRLTVT.

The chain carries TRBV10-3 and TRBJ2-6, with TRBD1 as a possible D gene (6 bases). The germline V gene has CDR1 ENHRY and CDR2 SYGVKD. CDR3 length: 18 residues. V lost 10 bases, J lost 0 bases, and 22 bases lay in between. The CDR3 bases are TGTGCCACCAAAGAATCGTGGACAGAACGCTCTGGGGCCAACGTCCTGACTTTC. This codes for CATKESWTERSGANVLTF.